The rows below give T cell receptor beta chains drawn from one sample of a study of CXCR3 chemokines and chemotherapy response in bladder cancer. TCRdb reprocessed the PCR reads with MiXCR, giving one entry per CDR3 protein. The table lists several thousand distinct CDR3 sequences, more than 20% of them singletons. The sample here was taken from a patient whose treatment included neoadjuvant chemotherapy. Receptors were obtained from a human donor with bladder cancer that did not respond to neoadjuvant chemotherapy. Both conserved end residues are part of each CDR3. D genes are given only for firm matches. Size values are once, few and many counts, or a class for expanded clones, and some rows have none.

clone size	J gene	V gene	D gene	CDR3 length	CDR3 protein	CDR3 DNA
NA	TRBJ2-7	TRBV27	NA	14	CASRAGTAAYEQYF	TGTGCCAGCAGGGCCGGGACCGCGGCCTACGAGCAGTACTTC
many	TRBJ2-7	TRBV7-2	NA	13	CASSLGGGYEQYF	TGTGCCAGCAGCTTAGGAGGGGGGTACGAGCAGTACTTC
NA	TRBJ2-3	TRBV14	TRBD1	15	CASSVLGTGTDTQYF	TGTGCCAGCAGCGTCCTTGGGACAGGGACAGATACGCAGTATTTT
many	TRBJ2-1	TRBV15	NA	17	CATSREPFGGGGNEQFF	TGTGCCACCAGCAGAGAGCCTTTCGGCGGTGGCGGCAATGAGCAGTTCTTC
medium-sized	TRBJ2-7	TRBV6-2/TRBV6-3	TRBD1	14	CASSTGQAPYEQYF	TGTGCCAGCAGCACCGGACAGGCGCCATACGAGCAGTACTTC
many	TRBJ1-3	TRBV6-5	NA	14	CASSPGTGGNTIYF	TGTGCCAGCAGTCCAGGGACGGGTGGAAACACCATATATTTT
many	TRBJ1-3	TRBV6-5	NA	14	CASSYSNSGNTIYF	TGTGCCAGCAGTTACTCGAATTCTGGAAACACCATATATTTT
medium-sized	TRBJ2-7	TRBV6-1	NA	13	CASRTPDSYEQYF	TGTGCCAGCAGGACCCCTGACAGTTACGAGCAGTACTTC
many	TRBJ1-2	TRBV27	TRBD1	13	CASSSGQGGGYTF	TGTGCCAGCAGTTCCGGACAGGGTGGCGGCTACACCTTC
many	TRBJ2-5	TRBV12-3/TRBV12-4	NA	13	CASSLDEQETQYF	TGTGCCAGCAGTTTAGACGAACAAGAGACCCAGTACTTC
medium-sized	TRBJ1-4	TRBV6-2/TRBV6-3	NA	15	CASSPEGVTVRKLFF	TGTGCCAGCAGCCCCGAGGGGGTAACTGTGCGGAAACTGTTTTTT